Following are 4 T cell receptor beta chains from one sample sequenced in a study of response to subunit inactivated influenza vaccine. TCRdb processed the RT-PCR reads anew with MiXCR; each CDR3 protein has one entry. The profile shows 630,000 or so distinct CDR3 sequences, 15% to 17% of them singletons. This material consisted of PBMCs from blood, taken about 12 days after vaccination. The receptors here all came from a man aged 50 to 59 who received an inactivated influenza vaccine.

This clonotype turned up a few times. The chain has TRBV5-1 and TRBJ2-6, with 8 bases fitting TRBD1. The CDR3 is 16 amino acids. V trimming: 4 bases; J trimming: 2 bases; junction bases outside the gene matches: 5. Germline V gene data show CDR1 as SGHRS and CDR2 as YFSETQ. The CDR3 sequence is CASSRTGRTGANVLTF. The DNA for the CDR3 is TGCGCCAGCAGCCGGACAGGGCGGACTGGGGCCAACGTCCTGACTTTC.

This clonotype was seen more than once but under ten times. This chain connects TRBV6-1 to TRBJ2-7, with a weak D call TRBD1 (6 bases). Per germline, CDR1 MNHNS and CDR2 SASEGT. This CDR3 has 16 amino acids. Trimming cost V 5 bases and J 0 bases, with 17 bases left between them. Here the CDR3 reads CASSMGHPPLSYEQYF. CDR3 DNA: TGTGCCAGCAGTATGGGACACCCTCCTCTCTCCTACGAGCAGTACTTC.

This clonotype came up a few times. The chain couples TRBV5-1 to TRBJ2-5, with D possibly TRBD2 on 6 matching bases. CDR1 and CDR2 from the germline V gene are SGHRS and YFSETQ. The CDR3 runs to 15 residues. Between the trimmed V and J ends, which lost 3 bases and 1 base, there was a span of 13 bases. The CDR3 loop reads CASSSPTGLQETQYF. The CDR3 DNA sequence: TGCGCCAGCAGCTCCCCCACGGGACTCCAAGAGACCCAGTACTTC.

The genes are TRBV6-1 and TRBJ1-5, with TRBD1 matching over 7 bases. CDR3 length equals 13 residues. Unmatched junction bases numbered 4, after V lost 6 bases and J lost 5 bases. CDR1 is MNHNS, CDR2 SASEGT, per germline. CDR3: CASRKQGHQPQHF. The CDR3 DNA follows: TGTGCCAGCAGGAAACAGGGGCATCAGCCCCAGCATTTT.